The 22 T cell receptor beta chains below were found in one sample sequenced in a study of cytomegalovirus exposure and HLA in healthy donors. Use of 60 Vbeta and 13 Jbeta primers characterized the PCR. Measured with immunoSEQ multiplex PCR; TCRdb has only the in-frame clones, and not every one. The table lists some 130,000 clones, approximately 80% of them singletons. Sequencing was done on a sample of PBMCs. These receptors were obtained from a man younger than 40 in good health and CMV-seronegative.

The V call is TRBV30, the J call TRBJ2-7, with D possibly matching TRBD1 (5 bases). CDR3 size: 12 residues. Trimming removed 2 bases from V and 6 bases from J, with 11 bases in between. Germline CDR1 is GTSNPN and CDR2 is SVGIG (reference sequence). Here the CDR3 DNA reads TGTGCCTGGAGTAGGTCAGGGCTCGAGCAGTACTTC. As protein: CAWSRSGLEQYF.

The CDR3 DNA follows: TGTGCCAGCAGCCTATACGGACAGGGTGCCCACGAGCAGTACTTC. This gives the protein CASSLYGQGAHEQYF. This chain uses TRBV5-6 with TRBJ2-7; 8 bases agree with TRBD1. V lost 4 bases and J lost 5; bases outside the gene matches: 11. Looked up from germline, CDR1 is SGHDT and CDR2 is YYEEEE. This CDR3 contains 15 residues. Together with reference TRBV5-6 and TRBJ2-7, the CDR3 gives the full variable domain: DAGVTQSPTHLIKTRGQQVTLRCSPKSGHDTVSWYQQALGQGPQFIFQYYEEEERQRGNFPDRFSGHQFPNYSSELNVNALLLGDSALYLCASSLYGQGAHEQYFGPGTRLTVT.

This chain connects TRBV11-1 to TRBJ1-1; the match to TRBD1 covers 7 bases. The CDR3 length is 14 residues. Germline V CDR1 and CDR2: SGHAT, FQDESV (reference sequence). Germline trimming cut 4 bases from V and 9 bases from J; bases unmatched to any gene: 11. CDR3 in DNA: TGTGCCAGCAGCTACCCGGTGGCAGGGGGGCAAGCTTTCTTT. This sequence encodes CASSYPVAGGQAFF. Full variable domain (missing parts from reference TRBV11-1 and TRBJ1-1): EAEVAQSPRYKITEKSQAVAFWCDPISGHATLYWYRQILGQGPELLVQFQDESVVDDSQLPKDRFSAERLKGVDSTLKIQPAELGDSAMYLCASSYPVAGGQAFFGQGTRLTVV.

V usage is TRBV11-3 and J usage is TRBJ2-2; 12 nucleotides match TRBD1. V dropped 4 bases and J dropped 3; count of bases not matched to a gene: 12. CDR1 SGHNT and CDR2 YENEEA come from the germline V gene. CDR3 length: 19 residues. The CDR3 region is CASSYTGTGGSGYTGELFF. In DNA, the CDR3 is TGTGCCAGCAGCTACACCGGGACAGGGGGCTCGGGTTACACCGGGGAGCTGTTTTTT.

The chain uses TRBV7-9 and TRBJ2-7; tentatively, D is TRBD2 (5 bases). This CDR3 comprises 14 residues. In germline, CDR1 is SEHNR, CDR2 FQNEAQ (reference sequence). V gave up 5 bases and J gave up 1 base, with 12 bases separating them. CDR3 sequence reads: CASSAGRTSYEQYF. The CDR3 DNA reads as TGTGCCAGCAGCGCCGGACGGACTTCCTACGAGCAGTACTTC.

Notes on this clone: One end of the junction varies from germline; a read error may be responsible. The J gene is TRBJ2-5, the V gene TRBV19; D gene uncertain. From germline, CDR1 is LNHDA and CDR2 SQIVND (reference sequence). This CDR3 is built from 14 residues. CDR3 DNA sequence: TGTGCCAGTAGTCTGTCACAGTCTCAAGAAACCCAGTACTTC. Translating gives CASSLSQSQETQYF.

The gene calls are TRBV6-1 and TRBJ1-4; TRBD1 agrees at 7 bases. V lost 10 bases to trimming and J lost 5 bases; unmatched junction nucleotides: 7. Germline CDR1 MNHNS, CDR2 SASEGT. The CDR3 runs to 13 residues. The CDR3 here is CATHRGLNEKLFF. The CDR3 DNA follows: TGTGCCACCCACAGGGGATTGAATGAAAAACTGTTTTTT.

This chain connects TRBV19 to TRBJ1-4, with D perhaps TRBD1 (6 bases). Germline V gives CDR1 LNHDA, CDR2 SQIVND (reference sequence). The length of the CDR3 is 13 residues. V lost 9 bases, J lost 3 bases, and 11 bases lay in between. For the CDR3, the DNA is TGTGCCAGCACAGGGATCGCTAATGAAAAACTGTTTTTT. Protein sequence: CASTGIANEKLFF. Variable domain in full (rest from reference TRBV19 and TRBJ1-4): DGGITQSPKYLFRKEGQNVTLSCEQNLNHDAMYWYRQDPGQGLRLIYYSQIVNDFQKGDIAEGYSVSREKKESFPLTVTSAQKNPTAFYLCASTGIANEKLFFGSGTQLSVL.

The chain's CDR3 is CASRQSGGRETQYF. CDR3 bases: TGTGCCAGCAGACAGTCAGGGGGCAGAGAGACCCAGTACTTC. V and J are TRBV6-5 and TRBJ2-5; 8 bases align to TRBD1. The CDR3 has 14 residues. Germline loops: CDR1 MNHEY, CDR2 SVGAGI. V shed 6 bases and J 4 bases; nucleotides not matched to a gene: 7.

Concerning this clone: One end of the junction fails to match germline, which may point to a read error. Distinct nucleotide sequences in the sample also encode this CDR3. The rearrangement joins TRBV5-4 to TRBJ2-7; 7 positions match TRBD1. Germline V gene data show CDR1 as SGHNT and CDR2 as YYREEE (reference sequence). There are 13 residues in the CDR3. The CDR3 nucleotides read TGCGCCAGCAGCTTGGACAGGAACTACGAGCAGTACTTC. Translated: CASSLDRNYEQYF.

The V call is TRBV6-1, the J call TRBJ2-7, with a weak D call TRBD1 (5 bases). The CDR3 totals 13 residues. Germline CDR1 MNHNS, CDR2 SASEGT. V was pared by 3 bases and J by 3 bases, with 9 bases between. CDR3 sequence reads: CASSDRDGYEQYF. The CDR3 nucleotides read TGTGCCAGCAGTGACAGGGATGGCTACGAGCAGTACTTC.

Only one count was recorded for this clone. Here the CDR3 reads CASSQDLGTSGTNEQFF. The DNA for the CDR3 is TGCGCCAGCAGCCAAGATCTAGGGACTAGCGGGACCAATGAGCAGTTCTTC. The rearrangement uses TRBV4-1 and TRBJ2-1, with 13 bases aligning to TRBD2. The V and J ends lost 0 bases and 6 bases, in that order; junction bases with no gene match: 5. The CDR3 is 17 amino acids. Germline V gene sequence: CDR1 MGHRA, CDR2 YSYEKL.

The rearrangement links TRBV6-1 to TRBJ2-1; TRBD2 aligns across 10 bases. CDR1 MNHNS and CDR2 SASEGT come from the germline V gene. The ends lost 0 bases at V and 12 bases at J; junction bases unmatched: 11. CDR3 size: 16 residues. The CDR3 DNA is TGTGCCAGCAGTGAAGCGCGCCTAGCGGGGGCACATGGGCAGTTCTTC. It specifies CASSEARLAGAHGQFF.

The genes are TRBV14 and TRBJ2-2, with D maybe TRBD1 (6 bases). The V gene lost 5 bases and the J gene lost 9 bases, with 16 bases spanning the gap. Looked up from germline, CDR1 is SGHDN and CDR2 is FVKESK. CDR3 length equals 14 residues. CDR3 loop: CASSFTATGWELFF. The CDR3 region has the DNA TGTGCCAGCAGCTTCACCGCCACAGGGTGGGAGCTGTTTTTT.

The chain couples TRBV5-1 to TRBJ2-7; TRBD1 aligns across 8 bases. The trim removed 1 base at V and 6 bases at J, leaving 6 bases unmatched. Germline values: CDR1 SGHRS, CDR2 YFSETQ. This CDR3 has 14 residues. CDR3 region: CASSLPDRASEQYF. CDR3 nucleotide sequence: TGCGCCAGCAGCTTGCCGGACAGGGCCTCCGAGCAGTACTTC.

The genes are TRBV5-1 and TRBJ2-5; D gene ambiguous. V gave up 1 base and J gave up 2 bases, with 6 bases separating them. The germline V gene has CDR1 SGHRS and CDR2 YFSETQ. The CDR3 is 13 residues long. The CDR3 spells CASSLTKQETQYF. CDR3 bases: TGCGCCAGCAGCTTGACTAAACAAGAGACCCAGTACTTC.

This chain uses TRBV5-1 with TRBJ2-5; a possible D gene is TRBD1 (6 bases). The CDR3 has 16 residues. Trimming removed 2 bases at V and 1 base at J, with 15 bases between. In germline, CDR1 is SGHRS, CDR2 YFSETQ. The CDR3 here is CASSFTGSPVQETQYF. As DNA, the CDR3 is TGCGCCAGCAGCTTTACAGGGTCCCCCGTCCAAGAGACCCAGTACTTC.

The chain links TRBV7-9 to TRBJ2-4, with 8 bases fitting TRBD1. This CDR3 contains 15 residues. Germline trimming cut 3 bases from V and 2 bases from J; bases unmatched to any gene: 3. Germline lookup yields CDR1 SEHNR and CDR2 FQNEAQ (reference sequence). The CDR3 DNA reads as TGTGCCAGCAGCTTTACAGGGGGATCCAAAAACATTCAGTACTTC. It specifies CASSFTGGSKNIQYF.

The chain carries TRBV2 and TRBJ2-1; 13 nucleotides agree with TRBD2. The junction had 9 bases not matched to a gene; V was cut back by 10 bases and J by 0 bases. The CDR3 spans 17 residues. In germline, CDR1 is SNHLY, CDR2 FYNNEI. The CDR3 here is CATRTSGSLSSYNEQFF. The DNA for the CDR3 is TGTGCCACACGGACTAGCGGGAGTTTAAGCTCCTACAATGAGCAGTTCTTC.

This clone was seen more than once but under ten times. The CDR3 DNA sequence: TGTGCCAGCAATTCGGGAGTCGATGAGCAGTTCTTC. Amino acids: CASNSGVDEQFF. This chain joins TRBV6-6 and TRBJ2-1; TRBD2 might be the D (6 bases). Trimming cost V 7 bases and J 8 bases, with 12 bases left between them. Germline CDR1 reads MNHNY; CDR2 reads SVGAGI (reference sequence). This CDR3 region has 12 residues.

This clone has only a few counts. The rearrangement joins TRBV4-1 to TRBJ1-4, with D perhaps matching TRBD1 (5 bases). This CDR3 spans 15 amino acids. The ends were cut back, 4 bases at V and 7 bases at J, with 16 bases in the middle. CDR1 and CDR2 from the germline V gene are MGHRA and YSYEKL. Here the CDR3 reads CASSLLGQGGEKLFF. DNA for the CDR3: TGCGCCAGCAGCCTCCTAGGGCAGGGAGGTGAAAAACTGTTTTTT.

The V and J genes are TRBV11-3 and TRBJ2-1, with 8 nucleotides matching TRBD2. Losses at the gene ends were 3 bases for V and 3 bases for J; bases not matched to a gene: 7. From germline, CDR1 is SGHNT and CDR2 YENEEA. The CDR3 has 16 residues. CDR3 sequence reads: CASSFSVAGYYNEQFF. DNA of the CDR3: TGTGCCAGCAGCTTTAGTGTAGCGGGGTACTACAATGAGCAGTTCTTC.